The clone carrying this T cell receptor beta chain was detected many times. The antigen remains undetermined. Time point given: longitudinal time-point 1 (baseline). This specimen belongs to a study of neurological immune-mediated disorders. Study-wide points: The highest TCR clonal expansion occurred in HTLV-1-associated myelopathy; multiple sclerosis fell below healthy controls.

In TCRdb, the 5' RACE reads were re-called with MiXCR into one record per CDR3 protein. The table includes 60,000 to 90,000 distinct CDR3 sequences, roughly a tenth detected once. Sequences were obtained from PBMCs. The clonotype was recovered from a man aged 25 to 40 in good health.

CDR3 in amino acids: CASSLMLNYGYTF. The CDR3 nucleotides are TGTGCCAGCAGCTTAATGTTGAACTATGGCTACACCTTC. The chain recombines TRBV11-2 with TRBJ1-2; D unclear. Germline assignment: CDR1 SGHAT and CDR2 FQNNGV. This CDR3 is 13 amino acids long. The V end was cut by 2 bases, the J end by 2 bases, with 6 bases between.